The clone carrying this TCR beta chain was counted a single time. No antigen is known for it. The sample originates from a study of cytomegalovirus exposure and HLA in healthy donors. Broader study findings: Some segments of the V type, notably TRBV6-2 and TRBV6-3, were excluded as indistinguishable. Rare TCR sequences dominated, though some public TCRs recurred in many donors.

Researchers ran the PCR with 60 Vbeta and 13 Jbeta primers. Produced via immunoSEQ multiplex PCR; TCRdb's table is partial and in-frame only. Of about 130,000 clones in the sample, over 80% were seen once. This CDR3 contains 16 residues. V lost 0 bases, J lost 1 base, and 4 bases stayed unmatched. The V gene's germline CDR1 is MNHEY and CDR2 SVGAGI. The clonotype was recovered from a boy under 18 in good health and CMV-seronegative. V gene TRBV6-5 combines with J gene TRBJ1-1; TRBD1 agrees at 8 bases. The material sequenced was PBMCs. The CDR3 nucleotides read TGTGCCAGCAGTTACTCGAGTGGACAGGGGAACACTGAAGCTTTCTTT. Translating gives CASSYSSGQGNTEAFF.